A single sample is the source of the 14 T cell receptor beta chains below, sequenced in a study of memory CD4+ T cells and cytomegalovirus serostatus. TCRdb keeps only in-frame clones here, not all; method: immunoSEQ multiplex PCR. The sample carries about 60,000 clones, roughly three quarters recorded once. Single viable CD3+CD4+CD8-CD45RO+ cells were sorted as the memory CD4+ T cells. Sequenced material: memory CD4+ T cells from blood. These TCRs come from an adult in good health and CMV-seronegative.

The chain recombines TRBV5-1 with TRBJ2-1, with D uncertain. Trimming left V 0 bases short and J 0 bases short, with 7 bases between. The CDR3 loop spans 15 amino acids. Germline V gene sequence: CDR1 SGHRS, CDR2 YFSETQ. The chain's CDR3 is CASSLEDRSYNEQFF. CDR3 bases: TGCGCCAGCAGCTTGGAGGACCGCTCCTACAATGAGCAGTTCTTC.

V and J are TRBV4-2 and TRBJ2-5, with D uncertain. The CDR3 has 14 residues. In germline, CDR1 is LGHNA, CDR2 YNFKEQ. The V end was cut by 1 base, the J end by 3 bases, with 9 bases between. The CDR3 region has the DNA TGTGCCAGCAGCCAAGTTCCCACAGAAGAGACCCAGTACTTC. Protein: CASSQVPTEETQYF.

This clone was seen a handful of times. This chain links TRBV30 with TRBJ1-1, with D possibly matching TRBD1 (5 bases). This CDR3 region has 13 residues. Trimming removed 1 base at V and 1 base at J, with 7 bases between. Germline CDR1 GTSNPN, CDR2 SVGIG (reference sequence). The CDR3 nucleotides are TGTGCCTGGAGTGGACAGCCGAACACTGAAGCTTTCTTT. It is translated as CAWSGQPNTEAFF.

The chain employs TRBV4-2 and TRBJ2-7; D is possibly TRBD2 (6 bases). The germline CDR1 and CDR2 sequences are LGHNA and YNFKEQ. CDR3 length equals 14 residues. The germline V and J ends were trimmed by 5 bases and 4 bases, with 15 bases remaining between them. CDR3 loop: CASSSGLGEYEQYF. The DNA of the CDR3 is TGTGCCAGCAGCTCGGGACTCGGAGAATACGAGCAGTACTTC.

The chain carries TRBV11-2 and TRBJ1-1; TRBD1 might be the D (5 bases). V lost 5 bases and J 0 bases, leaving 16 bases between the germline ends. Germline loops: CDR1 SGHAT, CDR2 FQNNGV. This CDR3 comprises 16 residues. This CDR3 reads CASSQWTGTVNTEAFF. CDR3 sequence (DNA): TGTGCCAGCAGCCAATGGACCGGGACGGTGAACACTGAAGCTTTCTTT.

This clone was detected only a few times. This sequence joins TRBV2 and TRBJ1-2, with a possible D match to TRBD1 (6 bases). The germline V gene has CDR1 SNHLY and CDR2 FYNNEI. V shed 6 bases and J shed 8 bases, with 25 bases lying between them. This CDR3 contains 16 residues. CDR3 in amino acids: CASSSNVGGQGAGYTF. CDR3 in DNA: TGTGCCAGCAGCTCCAACGTGGGGGGCCAGGGTGCCGGCTACACCTTC.

The V gene is TRBV19, the J gene TRBJ2-7; no clear D gene. Trimming stripped 9 bases from V and 4 bases from J, with 19 bases between. There are 14 residues in the CDR3. Germline values: CDR1 LNHDA, CDR2 SQIVND (reference sequence). The CDR3 nucleotides are TGTGCCAGCAGTCCCATTGCGACTGCTTACGAGCAGTACTTC. Translated: CASSPIATAYEQYF.

The J gene is TRBJ1-1, the V gene TRBV6-6; a possible D gene is TRBD1 (6 bases). This CDR3 spans 14 amino acids. Germline lookup yields CDR1 MNHNY and CDR2 SVGAGI (reference sequence). V lost 2 bases to trimming and J lost 7 bases, with 14 bases between them. CDR3 sequence: CASSYTGGQGEAFF. The CDR3 region has the DNA TGTGCCAGCAGTTACACGGGGGGCCAGGGTGAAGCTTTCTTT.

The V call is TRBV19, the J call TRBJ2-6; TRBD2 aligns across 11 bases. From germline, CDR1 is LNHDA and CDR2 SQIVND (reference sequence). Germline trimming cut 5 bases from V and 0 bases from J; bases unmatched to any gene: 3. The CDR3 is 17 residues long. This CDR3 is CASSGTSGNSGANVLTF. CDR3 in DNA: TGTGCCAGTAGTGGGACTAGCGGAAACTCTGGGGCCAACGTCCTGACTTTC. Complete variable domain (other parts from reference TRBV19 and TRBJ2-6): DGGITQSPKYLFRKEGQNVTLSCEQNLNHDAMYWYRQDPGQGLRLIYYSQIVNDFQKGDIAEGYSVSREKKESFPLTVTSAQKNPTAFYLCASSGTSGNSGANVLTFGAGSRLTVL.

The chain uses TRBV30 and TRBJ2-1; 13 bases are a match to TRBD2. Germline values: CDR1 GTSNPN, CDR2 SVGIG (reference sequence). This CDR3 is 15 amino acids long. The junction had 1 base not matched to a gene; V was cut back by 1 base and J by 4 bases. In nucleotides, the CDR3 is TGTGCCTGGAGTGCGGGACTAGCGGGATACAATGAGCAGTTCTTC. As protein: CAWSAGLAGYNEQFF.

The chain joins TRBV6-6 to TRBJ1-1, with D uncertain. V dropped 7 bases and J dropped 1 base, with 16 bases sitting between them. CDR1 MNHNY and CDR2 SVGAGI come from the germline V gene (reference sequence). The CDR3 extends over 15 amino acids. This chain's CDR3 is CASNFALDPNTEAFF. As DNA, the CDR3 is TGTGCCAGCAACTTTGCCCTGGACCCGAACACTGAAGCTTTCTTT.

The V gene is TRBV5-1, the J gene TRBJ2-2, with a possible D match to TRBD1 (5 bases). The CDR3 totals 16 residues. V lost 4 bases and J 0 bases, leaving 13 bases between the germline ends. Germline V lookup: CDR1 SGHRS, CDR2 YFSETQ. The CDR3 DNA reads as TGCGCCAGCAGCCCAATAGACAGCACGAACACCGGGGAGCTGTTTTTT. As protein: CASSPIDSTNTGELFF. The full variable domain, in which reference TRBV5-1 and TRBJ2-2 provide the parts outside the CDR3, is KAGVTQTPRYLIKTRGQQVTLSCSPISGHRSVSWYQQTPGQGLQFLFEYFSETQRNKGNFPGRFSGRQFSNSRSEMNVSTLELGDSALYLCASSPIDSTNTGELFFGEGSRLTVL.

V gene TRBV6-5 combines with J gene TRBJ1-2; D remains ambiguous. Germline assignment: CDR1 MNHEY and CDR2 SVGAGI. V lost 0 bases, J lost 4 bases, and 9 bases lay in between. This CDR3 comprises 14 residues. CDR3 in DNA: TGTGCCAGCAGTTACTCGATCAGCTTCTATGGCTACACCTTC. It is translated as CASSYSISFYGYTF.

The chain couples TRBV7-2 to TRBJ2-2; D gene ambiguous. With 1 base removed from V and 2 bases from J, the gap between germline ends came to 8 bases. This CDR3 spans 15 amino acids. Germline CDR1 reads SGHTA; CDR2 reads FQGNSA. This chain's CDR3 is CASSLVTRNTGELFF. The CDR3 DNA is TGTGCCAGCAGCTTAGTTACCAGAAACACCGGGGAGCTGTTTTTT.